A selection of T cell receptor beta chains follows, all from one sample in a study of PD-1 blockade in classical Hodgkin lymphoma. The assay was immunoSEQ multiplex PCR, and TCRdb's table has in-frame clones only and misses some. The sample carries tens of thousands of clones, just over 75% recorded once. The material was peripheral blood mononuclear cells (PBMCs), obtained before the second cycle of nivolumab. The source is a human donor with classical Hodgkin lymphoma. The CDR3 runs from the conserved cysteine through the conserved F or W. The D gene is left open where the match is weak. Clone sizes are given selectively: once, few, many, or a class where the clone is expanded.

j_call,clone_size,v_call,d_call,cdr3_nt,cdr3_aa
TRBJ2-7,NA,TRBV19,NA,TGTGCCAGTAGTATAGCGGCGGACCTTTACGAGCAGTACTTC,CASSIAADLYEQYF
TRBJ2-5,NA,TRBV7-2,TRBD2,TGTGCCAGCAGCACCAGGGGCGGGGGGCGAGAGACCCAGTACTTC,CASSTRGGGRETQYF
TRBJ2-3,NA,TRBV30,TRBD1,TGTGCCTGGAGGGTTCAGGGGGCGGATACGCAGTATTTT,CAWRVQGADTQYF
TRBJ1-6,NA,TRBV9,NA,TGTGCCAGCAGCCCCCCCGGGGGGGGTAATTCACCCCTCCACTTT,CASSPPGGGNSPLHF
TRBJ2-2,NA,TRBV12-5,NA,TGTGCTAGTGGTTTGGTACGGGGAGGCTTTTCCGGGGAGCTGTTTTTT,CASGLVRGGFSGELFF
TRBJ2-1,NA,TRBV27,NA,TGTGCCAGCAGTTTCCTGGGAAGCTCCTACAATGAGCAGTTCTTC,CASSFLGSSYNEQFF
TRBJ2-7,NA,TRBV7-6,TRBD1,TGTGCCAGCAGCTTACCTAGGGGGCCCTCCTACGAGCAGTACTTC,CASSLPRGPSYEQYF
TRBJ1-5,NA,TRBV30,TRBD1,TGTGCCTGGAGGCAGGGGGTTAGCAATCAGCCCCAGCATTTT,CAWRQGVSNQPQHF
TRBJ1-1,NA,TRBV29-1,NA,TGCAGCGGCGGCAACAGGGAGACTGAAGCTTTCTTT,CSGGNRETEAFF
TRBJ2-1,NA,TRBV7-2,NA,TGTGCCAGCAGCCCCCACTCTCCCTACAATGAGCAGTTCTTC,CASSPHSPYNEQFF
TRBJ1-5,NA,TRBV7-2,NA,TGTGCCAGCAGCCCTAGGGCGGGGGGCAATCAGCCCCAGCATTTT,CASSPRAGGNQPQHF
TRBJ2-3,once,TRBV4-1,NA,TGCGCCAGCAGCCCCACAAAAAGGGATACGCAGTATTTT,CASSPTKRDTQYF
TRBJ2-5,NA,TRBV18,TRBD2,TGTGCCAGCTCACCCTTTCGACTAGCGGGGGGCCAAGAGACCCAGTACTTC,CASSPFRLAGGQETQYF
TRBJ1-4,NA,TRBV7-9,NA,TGTGCCAGCAGCCCCCGCCAGGGTGATAGTGAAAAACTGTTTTTT,CASSPRQGDSEKLFF
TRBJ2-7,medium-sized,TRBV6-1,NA,TGTGCCAGCAGTGAAACCCCCTACGAGCAGTACTTC,CASSETPYEQYF
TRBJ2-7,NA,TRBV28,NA,TGTGCCAGCAGTCCTCGGGCTTCCCTAGGCACCTACGAGCAGTACTTC,CASSPRASLGTYEQYF
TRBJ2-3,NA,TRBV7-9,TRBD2,TGTGCCAGCAGCTTAAGGACTAGCGGGCTGACAGATACGCAGTATTTT,CASSLRTSGLTDTQYF
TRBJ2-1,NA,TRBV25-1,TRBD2,TGTGCCAGCAGTGAACCGGGACTAGGCGCCAATGAGCAGTTCTTC,CASSEPGLGANEQFF
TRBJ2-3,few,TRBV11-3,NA,TGTGCCAGCAGCTCAACCACAGATACGCAGTATTTT,CASSSTTDTQYF
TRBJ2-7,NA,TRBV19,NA,TGTGCCAGTAGAAACAGGGAGATGGTAGATCAGTACTTC,CASRNREMVDQYF
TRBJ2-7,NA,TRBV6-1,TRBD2,TGTGCCAGCAGTACTAGCGGGGTACACGAGCAGTACTTC,CASSTSGVHEQYF
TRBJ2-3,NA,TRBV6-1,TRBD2,TGTGCCAGCAGTGAGATTAGCGGGGTAGATACGCAGTATTTT,CASSEISGVDTQYF
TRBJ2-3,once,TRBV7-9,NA,TGTGCCAGCATGAGCACAGATACGCAGTATTTT,CASMSTDTQYF
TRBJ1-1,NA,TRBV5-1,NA,TGCGCCAGCAGCTTGGACGTGAACACTGAAGCTTTCTTT,CASSLDVNTEAFF
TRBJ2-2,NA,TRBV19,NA,TGTGCCAGTACCTGGGACACGAACACCGGGGAGCTGTTTTTT,CASTWDTNTGELFF
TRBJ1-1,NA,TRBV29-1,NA,TGCAGCGTTGAAATGGAGTGGGGGAACACTGAAGCTTTCTTT,CSVEMEWGNTEAFF
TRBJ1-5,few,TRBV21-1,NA,TGTGCCAGCAGCTGGGGGGTTGTGGGGCGGAGCAATCAGCCCCAGCATTTT,CASSWGVVGRSNQPQHF
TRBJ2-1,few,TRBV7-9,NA,TGTGCCAGCAGCTTAGTAGGATACGATGAGCAGTTCTTC,CASSLVGYDEQFF
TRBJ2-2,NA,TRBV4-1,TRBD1,TGCGCCACCACCGGGACAGGGTCCGGGGAGCTGTTTTTT,CATTGTGSGELFF
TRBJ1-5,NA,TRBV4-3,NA,TGCGCCAGCAGCCAAGAAGTAACAAATCGGAATCAGCCCCAGCATTTT,CASSQEVTNRNQPQHF
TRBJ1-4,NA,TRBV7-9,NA,TGTGCCAGCAGCTTAGGGGGGCCGGCAGAAAAACTGTTTTTT,CASSLGGPAEKLFF
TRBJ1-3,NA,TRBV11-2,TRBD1,TGTGCCAGCAGCCAATCCAGGGGGACTAGAAACACCATATATTTT,CASSQSRGTRNTIYF
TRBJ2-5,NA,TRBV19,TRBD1,TGTGCCAGTAGCGGACAGGGAAGGCCAGAGACCCAGTACTTC,CASSGQGRPETQYF
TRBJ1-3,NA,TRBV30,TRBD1,TGTGCCTGGTCGACAGGGGCAAACACCATATATTTT,CAWSTGANTIYF
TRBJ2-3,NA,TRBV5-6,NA,TGTGCCAGCAGCCCGAGAAGGGACCTACTAACAGATACGCAGTATTTT,CASSPRRDLLTDTQYF
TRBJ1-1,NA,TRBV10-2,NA,TGCGCCCTCAAAGGTGCCGAAGCTTTCTTT,CALKGAEAFF
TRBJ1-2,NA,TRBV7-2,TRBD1,TGTGCCAGCAGCTTATCCGGGACAGGGGTAGGCTACACCTTC,CASSLSGTGVGYTF
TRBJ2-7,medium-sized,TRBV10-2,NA,TGCGCCAGCAGTGATGGTCCTTCGTACGAGCAGTACTTC,CASSDGPSYEQYF
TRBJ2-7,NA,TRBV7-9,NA,TGTGCCAGCACTGGCCCCTCCTACGAGCAGTACTTC,CASTGPSYEQYF
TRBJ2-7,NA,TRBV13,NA,TGTGCCAGCAGCGGGGACCGGAGCTCCTACGAGCAGTACTTC,CASSGDRSSYEQYF
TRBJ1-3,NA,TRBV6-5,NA,TGTGCCAGCAGTTACGACTCTGGAAACACCATATATTTT,CASSYDSGNTIYF
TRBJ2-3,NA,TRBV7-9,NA,TGTGCCAGCAGCCCCCTTTCGGGGGGCGGCACAGATACGCAGTATTTT,CASSPLSGGGTDTQYF
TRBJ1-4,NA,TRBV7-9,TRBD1,TGTGCCAGCAGCCTTATTACAGGGGATGAAAAACTGTTTTTT,CASSLITGDEKLFF
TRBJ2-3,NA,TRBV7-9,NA,TGTGCCAGCAGCACCAACAGGGTCCCAGATACGCAGTATTTT,CASSTNRVPDTQYF
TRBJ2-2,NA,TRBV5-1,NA,TGCGCCAGCAGCTCCGACCGCTCCGGGGAGCTGTTTTTT,CASSSDRSGELFF
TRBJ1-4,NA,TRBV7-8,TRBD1,TGTGCCAGCAGCTTAATTCCAGGACAGGGAGGCGAAAAACTGTTTTTT,CASSLIPGQGGEKLFF
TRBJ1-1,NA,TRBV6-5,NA,TGTGCCAGCAGTTACAAGAGATACACTGAAGCTTTCTTT,CASSYKRYTEAFF
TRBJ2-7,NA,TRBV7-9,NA,TGTGCCAGCAGCAAACCGAGTGTATACGAGCAGTACTTC,CASSKPSVYEQYF
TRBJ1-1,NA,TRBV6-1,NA,TGTGCCAGCAGTCACCTTCCCGGAGGGGACACTGAAGCTTTCTTT,CASSHLPGGDTEAFF